This TCR beta chain was identified during a study of CD8 T cells in Susac syndrome. Study summary: Each patient with Susac syndrome, at the time of blood draw, was therapy-naive, on corticosteroids, or on intravenous immunoglobulin alone. General study results and limits: Clonal expansion was missing from Susac syndrome CD4+ T cell repertoires.

Reverse transcription of 0.5 to 1 ug RNA used random hexamers. Amplification of TCR beta CDR3 used immunoSEQ multiplex PCR across 54 Vbeta and 13 Jbeta. A single record per CDR3 protein comes from TCRdb applying MiXCR to the immunoSEQ multiplex PCR reads. The sample contains about 180,000 distinct CDR3 sequences, about 94% of which appear only once. Comment on this clonotype: The antigen is not known.

TEMRA cells were FACS-enriched and CD8+ and CD4+ T cells negatively isolated. Losses at the gene ends were 8 bases for V and 6 bases for J; bases not matched to a gene: 13. In germline, CDR1 is MNHNY, CDR2 SVGAGI (reference sequence). CDR3 length: 15 amino acids. The rearrangement joins TRBV6-6 to TRBJ1-5, with 7 nucleotides matching TRBD1. The sequencing input was CD4+ T cells from PBMCs. This clonotype originated in a human donor with Susac syndrome. In DNA form, the CDR3 reads TGTGCCAGCGGGGGAGCAGGGGGTATCGGTCAGCCCCAGCATTTT. Translation: CASGGAGGIGQPQHF.